This T cell receptor (beta chain) was identified during a study of T cell clonality in common variable immunodeficiency. Study findings and constraints: CVID subjects had higher TCRbeta clonality than healthy controls, most marked in about a third.

This CDR3 comprises 16 residues. Germline V lookup: CDR1 SGHRS, CDR2 YFSETQ. With V trimmed by 4 bases and J by 6 bases, 13 bases remained unmatched. Caucasian heritage predominated among both patients and controls. Each donor provided 5 to 8 ml of heparinized whole blood. This clone was seen repeatedly, ten times or more. Antigen specificity is unknown. The read finishes 3 residues shy of the CDR3 end, and the germline J gene is used to complete it. Using immunoSEQ multiplex PCR, the repertoire was profiled, and TCRdb retains in-frame clones only, with some absent. The repertoire consists of about 44,000 clones, none detected only once.

Sequences were obtained from peripheral blood mononuclear cells. The TCR sequence derives from a person aged 18 to 70 in good health. The V call is TRBV5-1, the J call TRBJ2-1, with TRBD1 identical over 7 bases. Partial CDR3 DNA: TGCGCCAGCAGCACTACCGGGACAGAGAAAACCAATGAG. Residues: CASSTTGTEKTNE. In full, the CDR3 is CASSTTGTEKTNEQFF.